This passage covers 20 T cell receptor beta chains from one sample sequenced in a study of shared clonotypes between healthy human individuals (dated by TCRdb to about 2020). Library method: the immunoSEQ multiplex PCR assay. The clones in this table, taken by TCRdb from immuneACCESS, are in-frame only. Not every clone is retained; where verified, under half of the shortfall comes from an unresolved V gene, and the cause of the rest is unknown. This sample comprises about 95,000 clones, under 70% of them detected only once. The ten largest clones represent around 41% of the sample. The material sequenced was memory CD8+ T cells sorted from blood. The meaning of the sample's cell subset or site label: CD45RO+ cells pooled with CCR7-negative TemRA cells. Receptors originate from a man aged 30-40 years in good health.

In this sample, this clone turned up once. This is likely an artifact of a read error, given a far larger clone one base away. The rearrangement joins TRBV7-9 to TRBJ1-5; 11 bases fit TRBD1. The germline CDR1 and CDR2 sequences are SEHNR and FQNEAQ (reference sequence). This CDR3 spans 15 amino acids. This chain's CDR3 is CASSTGQGGNRPQHF. DNA of the CDR3: TGTGCCAGCAGCACGGGACAGGGGGGAAATCGGCCCCAGCATTTT.

Note on this clone: A read error is likely here: a far larger clone is one base away. Other DNA sequences of this sample code for an identical CDR3. The CDR3, as DNA: TGTGCCATCAGTGAGTCTATGACAAACACTGAAGCTTTCTTT. As protein: CAISESMTNTEAFF. The gene calls are TRBV10-3 and TRBJ1-1; D is ambiguous. There are 14 residues in the CDR3. The germline CDR1 and CDR2 sequences are ENHRY and SYGVKD. The V gene lost 0 bases and the J gene lost 2 bases, with 7 bases spanning the gap.

The rearrangement joins TRBV2 to TRBJ2-1, with a tentative D call TRBD2 (5 bases). Trimming pared 4 bases from V and 7 bases from J, leaving 14 bases between. Germline V gives CDR1 SNHLY, CDR2 FYNNEI. The CDR3 has 14 amino acids. CDR3 coding DNA: TGTGCCAGCAGTGTTATTCTGGGCGGGAATGAGCAGTTCTTC. It specifies CASSVILGGNEQFF. Supplemented by reference TRBV2 and TRBJ2-1, the full variable domain reads EPEVTQTPSHQVTQMGQEVILRCVPISNHLYFYWYRQILGQKVEFLVSFYNNEISEKSEIFDDQFSVERPDGSNFTLKIRSTKLEDSAMYFCASSVILGGNEQFFGPGTRLTVL.

The V and J genes are TRBV11-2 and TRBJ2-7; TRBD2 is a possible D gene (6 bases). Trimming shortened V by 1 base and J by 0 bases, and 7 bases separated the two germline ends. The CDR3 runs to 14 residues. Germline V gives CDR1 SGHAT, CDR2 FQNNGV. As DNA, the CDR3 is TGTGCCAGCAGCTTAGCCGGGAGCTCCTACGAGCAGTACTTC. This translates into CASSLAGSSYEQYF.

This chain links TRBV6-5 with TRBJ2-3, with 11 positions matching TRBD2. Trimming took 6 bases from V and 0 from J; bases not matched to a gene: 2. The CDR3 runs 15 residues. The germline V gene encodes CDR1 MNHEY and CDR2 SVGAGI. The CDR3 spells CASRVAGGSTDTQYF. CDR3 sequence (DNA): TGTGCCAGCAGGGTAGCGGGAGGGAGCACAGATACGCAGTATTTT.

The chain links TRBV11-2 to TRBJ1-1; D gene unclear. The germline V gene encodes CDR1 SGHAT and CDR2 FQNNGV. V lost 4 bases to trimming and J lost 0 bases, with 24 bases between them. The CDR3 sequence is 19 residues long. The CDR3 DNA sequence: TGTGCCAGCAGCTCCGACTTGGGAGACGACCGTTTCATGAACACTGAAGCTTTCTTT. Protein: CASSSDLGDDRFMNTEAFF.

The chain recombines TRBV6-6 with TRBJ2-7, with 7 bases fitting TRBD1. Germline lookup yields CDR1 MNHNY and CDR2 SVGAGI (reference sequence). Germline trimming cut 5 bases from V and 2 bases from J; bases unmatched to any gene: 3. The CDR3 totals 13 residues. CDR3 protein: CASSNTGAYEQYF. The CDR3 DNA follows: TGTGCCAGCAGTAATACAGGGGCCTACGAGCAGTACTTC.

This clone was seen at least ten times. V and J are TRBV13 and TRBJ2-1; 8 bases match TRBD2. The CDR3 loop spans 15 amino acids. Trimming at V came to 2 bases and at J to 9 bases, leaving 9 bases not matched to a gene. Germline assignment: CDR1 PRHDT and CDR2 FYEKMQ (reference sequence). The CDR3: CASSLRTGGLGEQFF. CDR3 bases: TGTGCCAGCAGCTTAAGAACGGGAGGGCTAGGTGAGCAGTTCTTC.

The chain has TRBV29-1 and TRBJ2-1, with a tentative D call TRBD2 (6 bases). The CDR3 length is 13 residues. The ends were cut back, 1 base at V and 7 bases at J, with 11 bases in the middle. CDR1 SQVTM and CDR2 ANQGSEA come from the germline V gene. The chain's CDR3 is CSVEGRGENEQFF. DNA for the CDR3: TGCAGCGTTGAAGGGCGGGGAGAGAATGAGCAGTTCTTC.

The rearrangement joins TRBV27 to TRBJ2-4, with D tentatively TRBD1 or TRBD2 (6 bases each). Trimming stripped 5 bases from V and 2 bases from J, with 13 bases between. Germline-derived CDR1 and CDR2 are MNHEY and SMNVEV (reference sequence). The CDR3 length is 15 residues. This CDR3 is CASSLWGAPKNIQYF. CDR3 sequence (DNA): TGTGCCAGCAGTCTTTGGGGGGCGCCCAAAAACATTCAGTACTTC.

The chain couples TRBV6-1 to TRBJ2-2, with D unresolved. CDR3 length: 15 residues. CDR1 and CDR2 from the germline V gene are MNHNS and SASEGT. Between the trimmed V and J ends, which lost 6 bases and 3 bases, there was a span of 14 bases. CDR3 bases: TGTGCCAGCAGGCCGGGTGACATAGACACCGGGGAGCTGTTTTTT. Encoded protein: CASRPGDIDTGELFF.

This chain connects TRBV7-9 to TRBJ2-3; 7 bases line up with TRBD2. V gave up 1 base and J gave up 6 bases; unmatched junction bases: 4. Germline V gene sequence: CDR1 SEHNR, CDR2 FQNEAQ (reference sequence). The CDR3 has 14 amino acids. The CDR3 bases are TGTGCCAGCAGCTTAGTCGCGGGAGCGGATACGCAGTATTTT. It yields the protein CASSLVAGADTQYF.

The rearrangement joins TRBV5-1 to TRBJ2-1; D is possibly TRBD2 (5 bases). The V end was cut by 3 bases, the J end by 5 bases, with 15 bases between. The germline V gene has CDR1 SGHRS and CDR2 YFSETQ. The length of the CDR3 is 15 residues. The DNA for the CDR3 is TGCGCCAGCAGCTACCTAGCTGGATTTAACAATGAGCAGTTCTTC. This codes for CASSYLAGFNNEQFF.

This clone was picked up a small number of times. A much more abundant neighbour one base away suggests this may be a read error. The sample holds other DNA sequences that translate to the same CDR3. This sequence joins TRBV7-9 and TRBJ1-1; D is unclear. CDR1 is SEHNR and CDR2 is FQNEAQ in the germline V gene (reference sequence). Trimming removed 2 bases from V and 0 bases from J, with 1 base in between. The CDR3 extends over 12 amino acids. CDR3 nucleotide sequence: TGTGCCAGCAGCTTACTGAACACTGAAGCTTTCTTT. As protein: CASSLLNTEAFF.

The V gene is TRBV9, the J gene TRBJ2-1; no firm D call. This CDR3 has 17 residues. CDR1 and CDR2 from the germline V gene are SGDLS and YYNGEE. V was clipped by 1 base and J by 6 bases, with 20 bases between them. The DNA of the CDR3 is TGTGCCAGCAGCGTATATTCTCGGGCAGGTGAAAGCAATGAGCAGTTCTTC. Amino acids: CASSVYSRAGESNEQFF. The variable domain in full, with the rest retrieved from reference TRBV9 and TRBJ2-1, is DSGVTQTPKHLITATGQRVTLRCSPRSGDLSVYWYQQSLDQGLQFLIQYYNGEERAKGNILERFSAQQFPDLHSELNLSSLELGDSALYFCASSVYSRAGESNEQFFGPGTRLTVL.

The CDR3 spells CASSSKRLASTDTQYF. CDR3 coding DNA: TGTGCCAGCAGTTCGAAAAGACTGGCTAGCACAGATACGCAGTATTTT. The chain recombines TRBV27 with TRBJ2-3; D not certain. The CDR3 runs to 16 residues. CDR1 and CDR2 (germline): MNHEY, SMNVEV (reference sequence). V lost 4 bases and J lost 0, with 14 bases in between.

The CDR3: CASKRTGTNYEQYF. The CDR3, as DNA: TGTGCCAGCAAGCGGACCGGGACAAACTACGAGCAGTACTTC. The chain combines TRBV14 with TRBJ2-7; D possibly corresponds to TRBD1 (6 bases). The germline V gene encodes CDR1 SGHDN and CDR2 FVKESK. The CDR3 runs 14 residues. V lost 7 bases, J lost 3 bases, and 16 bases lay in between.

The J gene is TRBJ2-5, the V gene TRBV18, with D unclear. This CDR3 region has 13 residues. Trimming removed 3 bases at V and 2 bases at J, with 7 bases between. Germline values: CDR1 KGHSH, CDR2 LQKENI. CDR3: CASSPTLQETQYF. CDR3 sequence (DNA): TGTGCCAGCTCACCCACCTTACAAGAGACCCAGTACTTC. The full variable domain, its missing parts supplied by reference TRBV18 and TRBJ2-5, is NAGVMQNPRHLVRRRGQEARLRCSPMKGHSHVYWYRQLPEEGLKFMVYLQKENIIDESGMPKERFSAEFPKEGPSILRIQQVVRGDSAAYFCASSPTLQETQYFGPGTRLLVL.

This clone came up a few times. This rearrangement joins TRBV6-1 to TRBJ1-5; D remains unclear. V shed 5 bases and J shed 7 bases, with 12 bases lying between them. Germline CDR1 and CDR2: MNHNS and SASEGT. The CDR3 has 13 residues. The CDR3 DNA reads TGTGCCAGCAGTCCCCCAATTCCCCAGCCCCAGCATTTT. Translating it yields CASSPPIPQPQHF.

This sequence joins TRBV28 and TRBJ2-7, with D possibly TRBD1 on 5 matching bases. Germline-derived CDR1 and CDR2 are MDHEN and SYDVKM. V lost 5 bases and J lost 3, with 8 bases in between. This CDR3 comprises 12 residues. As DNA, the CDR3 is TGTGCCAGCAGTGGACAAGACTACGAGCAGTACTTC. Its protein is CASSGQDYEQYF.